This T cell receptor (beta chain) appears in the sequencing data of a study of identical twins. TCRdb re-called the 5' RACE reads with MiXCR, one entry per CDR3 protein. This sample has around 510,000 distinct CDR3 sequences; 13% to 15% occur once, and the top ten carry more than 0.8%. J gave up 8 bases and V 10 bases, and 7 bases lay outside the gene matches. CDR3 length equals 13 residues. These data were likewise used in another study, on yellow fever vaccine responses in identical twins.

The rearrangement uses TRBV12-3 or TRBV12-4 and TRBJ2-3, with 12 positions matching TRBD2. Sequenced input: CD4+ T cells sorted from blood. This sequence was found in a young woman in good health. This chain's CDR3 is CATTSGSVGTQYF. CDR3 nucleotides: TGTGCCACGACTAGCGGGAGTGTTGGTACGCAGTATTTT.